The 4 T cell receptor beta chains listed next were all sequenced from one sample in a study of graft-versus-host responses after intestinal transplantation. The method was immunoSEQ multiplex PCR; TCRdb's version includes in-frame clones alone and lacks a portion of them. The sample carries tens of thousands of clones, around nine tenths recorded once. This specimen consisted of PBMCs, obtained approximately four months after intestinal transplantation. The receptors originated from a human patient who received an intestinal transplant, so some T cells may come from the graft donor.

This sequence joins TRBV10-3 and TRBJ1-5, with a tentative D call TRBD1 (6 bases). V was shortened by 11 bases and J by 0 bases, with 17 bases between the two germline ends. CDR3 length: 15 residues. Germline-derived CDR1 and CDR2 are ENHRY and SYGVKD. The DNA of the CDR3 is TGTGCCTCTAACCGGGACAACCCTAGCAATCAGCCCCAGCATTTT. Protein: CASNRDNPSNQPQHF.

With regard to this clone: Other DNA variants within this sample encode the same CDR3. This rearrangement joins TRBV7-2 to TRBJ1-1, with unresolved D. Trimming cost V 1 base and J 11 bases, with 17 bases left between them. This CDR3 spans 14 amino acids. Germline V gene lookup returns CDR1 SGHTA and CDR2 FQGNSA. The CDR3 loop reads CASSLGRRTAGAFF. CDR3 DNA: TGTGCCAGCAGCTTAGGGCGCCGGACGGCCGGGGCTTTCTTT.

This sequence joins TRBV7-2 and TRBJ2-4; either TRBD1 or TRBD2 may fit D (5 bases each). The germline V and J ends were trimmed by 3 bases and 7 bases, with 10 bases remaining between them. CDR3 size: 13 residues. CDR1 is SGHTA, CDR2 FQGNSA, per germline. In DNA form, the CDR3 reads TGTGCCAGCAGCTTGGGGACCTTGAACATTCAGTACTTC. This codes for CASSLGTLNIQYF. The complete variable domain, with remaining parts taken from reference TRBV7-2 and TRBJ2-4, reads GAGVSQSPSNKVTEKGKDVELRCDPISGHTALYWYRQSLGQGLEFLIYFQGNSAPDKSGLPSDRFSAERTGGSVSTLTIQRTQQEDSAVYLCASSLGTLNIQYFGAGTRLSVL.

This clone appeared a single time. The rearrangement links TRBV20-1 to TRBJ2-1, with D uncertain. The germline CDR1 and CDR2 sequences are DFQATT and SNEGSKA (reference sequence). With 7 bases removed from V and 10 bases from J, the gap between germline ends came to 11 bases. CDR3 length: 10 residues. DNA for the CDR3: TGCAGTGTTTCGCTTGGAGAGCAGTTCTTC. The encoded protein is CSVSLGEQFF.